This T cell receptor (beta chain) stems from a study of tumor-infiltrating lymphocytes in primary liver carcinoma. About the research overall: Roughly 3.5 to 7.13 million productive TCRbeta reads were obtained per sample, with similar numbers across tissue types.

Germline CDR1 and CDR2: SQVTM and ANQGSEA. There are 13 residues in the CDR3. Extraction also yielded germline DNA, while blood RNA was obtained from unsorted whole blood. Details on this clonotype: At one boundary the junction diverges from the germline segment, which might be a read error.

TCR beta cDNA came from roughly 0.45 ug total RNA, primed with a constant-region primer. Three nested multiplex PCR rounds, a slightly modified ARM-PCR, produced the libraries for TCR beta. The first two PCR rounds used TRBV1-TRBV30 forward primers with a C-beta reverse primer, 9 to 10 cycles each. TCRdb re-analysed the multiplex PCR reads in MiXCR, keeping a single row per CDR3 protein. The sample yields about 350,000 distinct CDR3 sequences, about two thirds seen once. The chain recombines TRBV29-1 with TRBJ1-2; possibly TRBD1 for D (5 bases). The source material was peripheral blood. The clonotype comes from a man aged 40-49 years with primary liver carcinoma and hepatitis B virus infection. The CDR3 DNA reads TGCAACGATACCTTAAGCAGCAGGGAAGTGCTCCCCTTC. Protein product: CNDTLSSREVLPF.